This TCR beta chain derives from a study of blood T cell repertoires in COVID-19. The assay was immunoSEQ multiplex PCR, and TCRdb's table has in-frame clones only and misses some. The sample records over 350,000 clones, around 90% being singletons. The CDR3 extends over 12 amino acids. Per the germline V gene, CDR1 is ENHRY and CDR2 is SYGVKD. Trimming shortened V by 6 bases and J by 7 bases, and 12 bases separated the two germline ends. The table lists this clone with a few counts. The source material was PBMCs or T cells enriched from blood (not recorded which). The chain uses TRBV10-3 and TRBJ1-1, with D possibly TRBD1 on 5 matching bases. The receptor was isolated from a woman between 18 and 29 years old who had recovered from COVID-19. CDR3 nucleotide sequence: TGTGCCATCAGGGGGGGAGGGCGTGAAGCTTTCTTT. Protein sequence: CAIRGGGREAFF.